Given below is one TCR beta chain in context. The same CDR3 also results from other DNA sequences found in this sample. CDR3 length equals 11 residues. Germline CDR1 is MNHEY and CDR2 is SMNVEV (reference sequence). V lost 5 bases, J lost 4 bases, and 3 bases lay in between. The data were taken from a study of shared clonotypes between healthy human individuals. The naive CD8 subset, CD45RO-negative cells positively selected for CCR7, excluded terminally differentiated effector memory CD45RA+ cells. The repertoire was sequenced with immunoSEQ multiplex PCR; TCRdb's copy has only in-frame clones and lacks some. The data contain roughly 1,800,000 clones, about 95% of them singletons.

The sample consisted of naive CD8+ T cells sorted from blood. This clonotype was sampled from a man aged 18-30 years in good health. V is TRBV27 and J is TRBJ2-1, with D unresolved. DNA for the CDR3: TGTGCCAGCAGTGCGTACAATGAGCAGTTCTTC. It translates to CASSAYNEQFF.